The rows below give T cell receptor beta chains drawn from one sample of a study of T cell changes during pregnancy in multiple sclerosis. Libraries were prepared by immunoSEQ multiplex PCR; TCRdb keeps only in-frame clonotypes and omits some of them. This sample yields around 19,000 clones, of which around 90% are seen a single time; around 7% belongs to the top ten. The material was CD8+ T cells from peripheral blood mononuclear cells, obtained in the third trimester of pregnancy. The receptors shown here come from a female donor in good health, enrolled as a control in a pregnancy study. Each CDR3 is given with its conserved first and last residue. D genes are given only for firm matches. Some rows have no size entry. The others give once, few or many, or a class for an expanded clone.

NA | TRBJ2-7 | 18 | TRBV5-1 | once | TGCGCCAGCAGCATTGGGGGATCGGGGCGGGGGCTCTCCTACGAGCAGTACTTC | CASSIGGSGRGLSYEQYF
NA | TRBJ2-7 | 13 | TRBV29-1 | NA | TGCAGCGTCGTTAGCGGATCGTCCTACGAGCAGTACTTC | CSVVSGSSYEQYF
TRBD1 | TRBJ1-1 | 15 | TRBV4-1 | NA | TGCGCCAGCAGCCAAGACCCGGACAGGGCGAATGAGGCTTTCTTT | CASSQDPDRANEAFF
TRBD1 | TRBJ2-5 | 16 | TRBV7-9 | NA | TGTGCCAGCAGTCTCATCAGGACAGGGGGCCGAGAGACCCAGTACTTC | CASSLIRTGGRETQYF
NA | TRBJ2-7 | 15 | TRBV4-3 | NA | TGCGCCAGCAGCCAAGTATTTGGTAGTCAATCCGAGCAGTACTTC | CASSQVFGSQSEQYF
TRBD1 | TRBJ2-7 | 18 | TRBV4-3 | NA | TGCGCCAGCAGCCAAGATCGATGGGGACAGTGGAATGCCTACGAGCAGTACTTC | CASSQDRWGQWNAYEQYF
TRBD1 | TRBJ1-4 | 16 | TRBV28 | NA | TGTGCCAGCACTGCACCGACAGGGAGAGGGAGTGAAAAACTGTTTTTT | CASTAPTGRGSEKLFF
NA | TRBJ2-7 | 13 | TRBV4-1 | NA | TGCGCCAGCAGCCAAGATTATAGAAACGAGCAGTACTTC | CASSQDYRNEQYF
TRBD2 | TRBJ2-7 | 16 | TRBV4-2 | NA | TGTGCCAGCAGCCAAGTCGATAGCGGGGCAACCTACGAGCAGTACTTC | CASSQVDSGATYEQYF
NA | TRBJ2-1 | 16 | TRBV4-3 | NA | TGCGCCAGCAGCCAAGAACGGGTGAGCTCCTACAATGAGCAGTTCTTC | CASSQERVSSYNEQFF